These T cell receptor beta chains were read from a single sample in a study of cytomegalovirus exposure and HLA in healthy donors. The method was immunoSEQ multiplex PCR; TCRdb's version includes in-frame clones alone and lacks a portion of them. The sample lists fewer than 150,000 clones, less than 85% occurring once. The sequenced sample was PBMCs. The receptors derive from a man aged 50-59 years in good health and CMV-seropositive. Each CDR3 is given with its conserved first and last residue. A D gene is named only where the DNA matches it firmly. Rows give clone size only sometimes, using once, few, many, or a class for an expanded clone.

>TRBV7-9|TRBJ1-3|-|-
CASSFLSSGNTIYF
TGTGCCAGCAGCTTCCTTAGCTCTGGAAACACCATATATTTT
>TRBV6-6|TRBJ2-1|-|few
CASSQNNEQFF
TGTGCCAGCAGTCAGAACAATGAGCAGTTCTTC
>TRBV28|TRBJ1-1|-|-
CASSRSMNTEAFF
TGTGCCAGCAGTCGCAGTATGAACACTGAAGCTTTCTTT
>TRBV6-5|TRBJ1-5|TRBD1|-
CASRSTGGSQPQHF
TGTGCCAGCCGGAGCACAGGGGGGAGTCAGCCCCAGCATTTT
>TRBV11-2|TRBJ2-7|TRBD2|-
CASSSRPGGRYEQYF
TGTGCCAGCAGCTCCCGACCGGGAGGCCGCTACGAGCAGTACTTC
>TRBV6-4|TRBJ1-3|TRBD1|-
CAIPYFLTGGRGNTIYF
TGTGCCATCCCTTATTTTCTGACAGGGGGAAGAGGAAACACCATATATTTT
>TRBV7-2|TRBJ1-1|-|-
CASSFLSNTEAFF
TGTGCCAGCAGCTTTTTATCGAACACTGAAGCTTTCTTT
>TRBV29-1|TRBJ2-5|TRBD2|-
CSVVSGSPETQYF
TGCAGCGTAGTTAGCGGGAGTCCTGAGACCCAGTACTTC
>TRBV6-5|TRBJ1-1|-|-
CAIQAVGALTEAFF
TGTGCCATACAGGCAGTAGGGGCGCTTACTGAAGCTTTCTTT
>TRBV19|TRBJ2-2|-|few
CASSTLNLGRTRPGELFF
TGTGCCAGTAGTACCTTAAATCTTGGGCGCACCCGTCCCGGGGAGCTGTTTTTT
>TRBV18|TRBJ1-5|-|-
CASSPGRNQPQHF
TGTGCCAGCTCACCAGGTCGGAATCAGCCCCAGCATTTT
>TRBV30|TRBJ1-1|TRBD1|few
CAWSGTGGMMTTEAFF
TGTGCCTGGAGTGGGACAGGGGGAATGATGACCACTGAAGCTTTCTTT
>TRBV15|TRBJ1-1|-|-
CATSRGRAGLDTEAFF
TGTGCCACCAGCAGAGGAAGGGCAGGGTTGGACACTGAAGCTTTCTTT
>TRBV10-3|TRBJ1-6|-|few
CAIKGQGPNSPLHF
TGTGCCATCAAGGGCCAGGGGCCTAATTCACCCCTCCACTTT
>TRBV7-9|TRBJ2-7|TRBD1|-
CASSPPDRHHEQYF
TGTGCCAGCAGCCCCCCGGACAGGCACCACGAGCAGTACTTC
>TRBV28|TRBJ1-5|-|-
CASRPHRANQPQHF
TGTGCCAGCAGACCCCACAGAGCTAATCAGCCCCAGCATTTT
>TRBV11-2|TRBJ2-7|TRBD2|-
CASRPTSGRAFREQYF
TGTGCCAGCAGGCCGACTAGCGGGAGGGCCTTTCGCGAGCAGTACTTC
>TRBV5-4|TRBJ2-1|TRBD1|-
CASSLGTGGLVNEQFF
TGTGCCAGCAGCTTGGGGACAGGGGGCTTGGTTAATGAGCAGTTCTTC
>TRBV7-2|TRBJ2-5|TRBD1|few
CASSFQTGQETQYF
TGTGCCAGCAGCTTCCAGACAGGGCAGGAGACCCAGTACTTC
>TRBV19|TRBJ1-6|TRBD1|-
CASTPQGARSPLHF
TGTGCCAGTACCCCACAGGGGGCGCGTTCACCCCTCCACTTT
>TRBV19|TRBJ2-6|-|-
CASSLQGSGANVLTF
TGTGCCAGTAGTTTACAGGGCTCTGGGGCCAACGTCCTGACTTTC
>TRBV7-9|TRBJ2-2|TRBD1|-
CASSSPSLTGGLTTGELFF
TGTGCCAGCAGCTCCCCCTCGCTTACAGGGGGCTTGACCACCGGGGAGCTGTTTTTT